Each of the 14 T cell receptor beta chains below was sequenced from the same sample in a study of CD8 T cells in ankylosing spondylitis. Each CDR3 protein is one row after TCRdb ran MiXCR on the 5' RACE reads. The table has hundreds of thousands of distinct CDR3 sequences, roughly 26% seen once. General study results and limits: In ankylosing spondylitis blood, a motif of eight highly homologous TCR beta variants appeared characteristic.

Their specific antigens are unknown. The sample was blood, either unsorted or a sorted T cell fraction (not recorded which). These receptors all stem from a male donor with ankylosing spondylitis.

The table lists this clonotype with many counts. The V and J genes are TRBV20-1 and TRBJ2-1; TRBD1 might be the D (6 bases). The CDR3 spans 17 residues. The germline gives CDR1 DFQATT, CDR2 SNEGSKA (reference sequence). V was shortened by 0 bases and J by 0 bases, with 15 bases between the two germline ends. Here the CDR3 DNA reads TGCAGTGCTAGAGATGATGACAGGCTTAGCTCCTACAATGAGCAGTTCTTC. Its protein is CSARDDDRLSSYNEQFF.

This clonotype was recorded many times. The rearrangement links TRBV20-1 to TRBJ2-2; D is unresolved. The CDR3 loop spans 13 amino acids. Looked up from germline, CDR1 is DFQATT and CDR2 is SNEGSKA (reference sequence). Between the trimmed V and J ends, which lost 3 bases and 0 bases, there was a span of 5 bases. This CDR3 reads CSASRTNTGELFF. The CDR3 DNA reads as TGCAGTGCTAGCCGGACGAACACCGGGGAGCTGTTTTTT.

This chain uses TRBV7-9 with TRBJ2-7; D not certain. The V end was cut by 5 bases, the J end by 3 bases, with 8 bases between. The germline V gene has CDR1 SEHNR and CDR2 FQNEAQ (reference sequence). The CDR3 extends over 12 amino acids. The chain's CDR3 is CASSPGIYEQYF. The DNA for the CDR3 is TGTGCCAGCAGCCCGGGCATCTACGAGCAGTACTTC.

This chain joins TRBV5-1 and TRBJ2-2; weak D call: TRBD2 (5 bases). CDR1 is SGHRS and CDR2 is YFSETQ in the germline V gene. CDR3 length: 15 residues. V dropped 4 bases and J dropped 5 bases, with 15 bases sitting between them. In DNA form, the CDR3 reads TGCGCCAGCAGCCCGGGGATATGGAGGACCGGGGAGCTGTTTTTT. Protein: CASSPGIWRTGELFF.

This chain joins TRBV29-1 and TRBJ2-3; D not resolved. CDR1 SQVTM and CDR2 ANQGSEA come from the germline V gene. CDR3 length: 13 amino acids. V dropped 3 bases and J dropped 3 bases, with 10 bases sitting between them. CDR3 residues: CSVDLGRTDTQYF. CDR3 in DNA: TGCAGCGTTGATTTGGGTCGGACAGATACGCAGTATTTT.

The rearrangement uses TRBV6-2 or TRBV6-3 and TRBJ2-3, with 10 nucleotides matching TRBD2. The V segment lost 2 bases and the J segment 4 bases; nucleotides outside the gene matches: 9. This CDR3 spans 17 amino acids. CDR1 is MNHEY, CDR2 SVGEGT, per germline. CDR3 sequence (DNA): TGTGCCAGCAGTTACCGGAGAGCGGGAGGGCCGGCAGATACGCAGTATTTT. Translation gives CASSYRRAGGPADTQYF.

In its sample, this clonotype was seen many times. The genes are TRBV5-1 and TRBJ1-2; D uncertain. V shed 0 bases and J shed 0 bases, with 6 bases lying between them. CDR3 length: 14 amino acids. CDR1 is SGHRS and CDR2 is YFSETQ in the germline V gene. CDR3 sequence reads: CASSLALANYGYTF. For the CDR3, the DNA is TGCGCCAGCAGCTTGGCCCTAGCTAACTATGGCTACACCTTC.

CDR3 sequence: CSRGEGVNNEQFF. The CDR3 coding sequence is TGCAGCCGCGGCGAGGGGGTAAACAATGAGCAGTTCTTC. The chain joins TRBV29-1 to TRBJ2-1; D is perhaps TRBD1 (6 bases). Trimming cost V 8 bases and J 5 bases, with 16 bases left between them. The germline gives CDR1 SQVTM, CDR2 ANQGSEA. This CDR3 is built from 13 residues.

In this sample, this clonotype turned up a few times. CDR3 coding DNA: TGTGCCAGCAGCTTTGCTAGGAGCGGCACAGATACGCAGTATTTT. This sequence encodes CASSFARSGTDTQYF. This chain links TRBV11-2 with TRBJ2-3; D gene ambiguous. This CDR3 region has 15 residues. Germline V gives CDR1 SGHAT, CDR2 FQNNGV. Trimming left V 3 bases short and J 1 base short, with 11 bases between.

The rearrangement joins TRBV20-1 to TRBJ2-1; D is uncertain. CDR3 length: 14 residues. Trimming shortened V by 3 bases and J by 4 bases, and 13 bases separated the two germline ends. The germline CDR1 and CDR2 sequences are DFQATT and SNEGSKA (reference sequence). Here the CDR3 reads CSASRLGGYNEQFF. In DNA form, the CDR3 reads TGCAGTGCTAGTAGGCTCGGCGGTTACAATGAGCAGTTCTTC.

This clonotype was recorded a few times. The chain links TRBV16 to TRBJ2-7; no clear D. This CDR3 has 12 amino acids. The V and J ends lost 0 bases and 4 bases respectively, with 4 bases between them. Per germline, CDR1 KGHSY and CDR2 FQNENV. CDR3 DNA sequence: TGTGCCAGCAGCCAATCGGGGTACGAGCAGTACGTC. Residues: CASSQSGYEQYV.

The chain links TRBV5-6 to TRBJ2-7, with D possibly TRBD2 on 5 matching bases. Looked up from germline, CDR1 is SGHDT and CDR2 is YYEEEE. The V and J ends lost 0 bases and 2 bases respectively, with 15 bases between them. CDR3 size: 16 residues. CDR3 bases: TGTGCCAGCAGCTTGGGAGGGCCTCGACTGGCCTACGAGCAGTACGTC. This codes for CASSLGGPRLAYEQYV.

This clonotype has only a few counts. The gene calls are TRBV28 and TRBJ2-7, with D possibly being TRBD1 or TRBD2 (7 bases each). V gave up 5 bases and J gave up 7 bases, with 15 bases separating them. The CDR3 has 13 residues. Germline V CDR1 and CDR2: MDHEN, SYDVKM. CDR3 loop: CASSQGGEGEQYF. Here the CDR3 DNA reads TGTGCCAGCAGTCAGGGGGGGGAAGGGGAGCAGTACTTC.

Only a few counts were recorded for this clonotype. The CDR3: CASSPYINTGGRADTQYF. The DNA of the CDR3 is TGTGCCAGCTCACCTTACATCAATACGGGAGGGAGAGCAGATACGCAGTATTTT. This sequence joins TRBV18 and TRBJ2-3; TRBD2 agrees at 8 bases. CDR3 length equals 18 residues. CDR1 KGHSH and CDR2 LQKENI come from the germline V gene. V shed 3 bases and J 4 bases; nucleotides not matched to a gene: 15.